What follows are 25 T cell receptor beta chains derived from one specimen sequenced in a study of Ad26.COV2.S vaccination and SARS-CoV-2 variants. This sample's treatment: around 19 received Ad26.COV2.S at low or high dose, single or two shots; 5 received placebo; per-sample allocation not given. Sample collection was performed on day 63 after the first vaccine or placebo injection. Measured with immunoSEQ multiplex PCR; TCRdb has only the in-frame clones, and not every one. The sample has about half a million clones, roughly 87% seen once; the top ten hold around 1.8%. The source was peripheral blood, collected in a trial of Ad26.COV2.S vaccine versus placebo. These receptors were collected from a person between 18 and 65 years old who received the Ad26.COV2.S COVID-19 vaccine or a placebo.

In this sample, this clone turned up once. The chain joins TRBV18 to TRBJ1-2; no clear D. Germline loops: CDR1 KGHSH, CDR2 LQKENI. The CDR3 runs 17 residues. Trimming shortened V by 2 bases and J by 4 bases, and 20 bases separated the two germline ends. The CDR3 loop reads CASSPEIAGFTRYGYTF. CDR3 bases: TGTGCCAGCTCACCAGAGATCGCAGGATTCACACGCTATGGCTACACCTTC.

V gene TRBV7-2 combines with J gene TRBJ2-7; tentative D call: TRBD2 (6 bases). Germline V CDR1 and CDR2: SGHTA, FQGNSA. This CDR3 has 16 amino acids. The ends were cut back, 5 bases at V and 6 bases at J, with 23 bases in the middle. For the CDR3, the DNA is TGTGCCAGCAGCCTCGGACTAACCCAGCGAGGGAGCGAGCAGTACTTC. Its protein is CASSLGLTQRGSEQYF. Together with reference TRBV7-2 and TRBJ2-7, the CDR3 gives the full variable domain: GAGVSQSPSNKVTEKGKDVELRCDPISGHTALYWYRQSLGQGLEFLIYFQGNSAPDKSGLPSDRFSAERTGGSVSTLTIQRTQQEDSAVYLCASSLGLTQRGSEQYFGPGTRLTVT.

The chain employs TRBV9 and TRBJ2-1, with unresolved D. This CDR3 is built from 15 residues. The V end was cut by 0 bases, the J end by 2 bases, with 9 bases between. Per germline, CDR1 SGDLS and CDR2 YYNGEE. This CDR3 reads CASSVGPNPYNEQFF. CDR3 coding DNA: TGTGCCAGCAGCGTAGGTCCCAACCCCTACAATGAGCAGTTCTTC.

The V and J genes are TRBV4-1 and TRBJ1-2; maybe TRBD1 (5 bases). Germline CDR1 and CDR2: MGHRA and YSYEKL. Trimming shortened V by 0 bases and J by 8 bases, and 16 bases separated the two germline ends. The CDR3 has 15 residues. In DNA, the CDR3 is TGCGCCAGCAGCCAAGAAAACAGGCTCGGTCGGGGCTACACCTTC. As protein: CASSQENRLGRGYTF.

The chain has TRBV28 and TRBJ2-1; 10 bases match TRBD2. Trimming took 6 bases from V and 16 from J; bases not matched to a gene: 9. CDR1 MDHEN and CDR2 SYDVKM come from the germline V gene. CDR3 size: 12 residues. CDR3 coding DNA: TGTGCCAGCAGCATACTAGCGGGAAGGCTATTCTTC. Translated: CASSILAGRLFF.

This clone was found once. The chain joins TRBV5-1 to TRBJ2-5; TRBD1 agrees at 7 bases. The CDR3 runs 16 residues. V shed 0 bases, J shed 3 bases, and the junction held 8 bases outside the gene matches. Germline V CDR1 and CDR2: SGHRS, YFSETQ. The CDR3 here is CASSLALGGAEETQYF. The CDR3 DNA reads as TGCGCCAGCAGCTTGGCCCTAGGGGGCGCGGAAGAGACCCAGTACTTC.

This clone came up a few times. CDR3 in DNA: TGCAGCGTTGAAGGTAGCCGGGGGAAAAACACTGAAGCTTTCTTT. Protein sequence: CSVEGSRGKNTEAFF. This chain links TRBV29-1 with TRBJ1-1; the D gene is possibly TRBD1 (5 bases). CDR3 size: 15 residues. Germline assignment: CDR1 SQVTM and CDR2 ANQGSEA. Trimming pared 1 base from V and 2 bases from J, leaving 14 bases between.

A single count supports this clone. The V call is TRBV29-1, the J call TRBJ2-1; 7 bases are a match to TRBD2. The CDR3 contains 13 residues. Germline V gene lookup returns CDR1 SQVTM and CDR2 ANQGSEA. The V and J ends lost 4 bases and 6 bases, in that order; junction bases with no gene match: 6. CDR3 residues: CSVGGLAGNEQFF. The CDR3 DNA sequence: TGCAGCGTTGGAGGATTAGCGGGCAATGAGCAGTTCTTC.

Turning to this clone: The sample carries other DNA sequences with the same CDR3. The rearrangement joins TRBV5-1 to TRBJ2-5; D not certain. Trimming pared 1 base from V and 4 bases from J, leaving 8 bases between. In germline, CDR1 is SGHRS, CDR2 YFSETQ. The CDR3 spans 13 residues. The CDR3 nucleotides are TGCGCCAGCAGCTTGCAATGGGGAGAGACCCAGTACTTC. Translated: CASSLQWGETQYF.

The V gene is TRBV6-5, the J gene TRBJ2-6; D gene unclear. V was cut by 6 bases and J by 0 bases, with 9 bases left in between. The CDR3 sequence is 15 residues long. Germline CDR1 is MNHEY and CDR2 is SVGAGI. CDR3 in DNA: TGTGCCAGCAGGCAGGCGAGCTCTGGGGCCAACGTCCTGACTTTC. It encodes CASRQASSGANVLTF.

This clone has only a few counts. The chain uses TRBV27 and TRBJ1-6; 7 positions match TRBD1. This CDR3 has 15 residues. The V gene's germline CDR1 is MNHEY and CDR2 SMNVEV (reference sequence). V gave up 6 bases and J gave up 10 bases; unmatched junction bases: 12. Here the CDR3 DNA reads TGTGCCAGCAGATTCTCGGACAGGACCTTCTCACCCCTCCACTTT. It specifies CASRFSDRTFSPLHF.

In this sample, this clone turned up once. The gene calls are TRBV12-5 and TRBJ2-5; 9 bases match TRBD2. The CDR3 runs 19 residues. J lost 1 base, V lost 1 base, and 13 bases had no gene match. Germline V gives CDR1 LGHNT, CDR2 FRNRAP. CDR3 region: CASGLAKHRKTSGQETQYF. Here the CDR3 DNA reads TGTGCTAGTGGTTTGGCCAAGCACCGCAAGACTAGCGGCCAAGAGACCCAGTACTTC.

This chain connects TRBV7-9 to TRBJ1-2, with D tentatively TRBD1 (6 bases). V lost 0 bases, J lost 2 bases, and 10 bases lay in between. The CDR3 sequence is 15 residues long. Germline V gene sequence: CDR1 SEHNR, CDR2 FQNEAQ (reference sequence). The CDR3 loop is CASSLALGGNYGYTF. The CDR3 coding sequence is TGTGCCAGCAGCTTAGCGCTGGGGGGCAACTATGGCTACACCTTC. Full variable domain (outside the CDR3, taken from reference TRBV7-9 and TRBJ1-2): DTGVSQNPRHKITKRGQNVTFRCDPISEHNRLYWYRQTLGQGPEFLTYFQNEAQLEKSRLLSDRFSAERPKGSFSTLEIQRTEQGDSAMYLCASSLALGGNYGYTFGSGTRLTVV.

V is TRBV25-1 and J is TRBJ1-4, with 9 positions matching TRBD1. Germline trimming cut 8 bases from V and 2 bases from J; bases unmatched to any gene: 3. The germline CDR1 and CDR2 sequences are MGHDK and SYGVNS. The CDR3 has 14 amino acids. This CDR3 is CASGQGFTNEKLFF. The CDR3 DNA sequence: TGTGCCAGCGGACAGGGGTTCACTAATGAAAAACTGTTTTTT.

The CDR3 nucleotides read TGTGCCAGCAGCCCAAGACAGGGATGGAACACTGAAGCTTTCTTT. It translates to CASSPRQGWNTEAFF. The chain employs TRBV7-2 and TRBJ1-1, with 7 positions matching TRBD1. Trimming took 5 bases from V and 1 from J; bases not matched to a gene: 7. Germline V gene lookup returns CDR1 SGHTA and CDR2 FQGNSA. The length of the CDR3 is 15 residues.

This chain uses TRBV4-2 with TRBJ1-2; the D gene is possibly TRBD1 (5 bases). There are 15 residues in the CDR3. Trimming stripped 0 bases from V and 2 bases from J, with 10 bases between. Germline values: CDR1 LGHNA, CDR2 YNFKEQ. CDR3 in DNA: TGTGCCAGCAGCCAAGATCGGGACGGGAACTATGGCTACACCTTC. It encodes CASSQDRDGNYGYTF.

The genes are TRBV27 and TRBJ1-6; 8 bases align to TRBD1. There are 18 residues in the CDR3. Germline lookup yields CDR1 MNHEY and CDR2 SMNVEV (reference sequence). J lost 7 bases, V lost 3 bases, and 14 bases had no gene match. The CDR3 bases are TGTGCCAGCAGTTTGTTCGGACAGGGACTTATCGGGAATTCACCCCTCCACTTT. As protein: CASSLFGQGLIGNSPLHF.

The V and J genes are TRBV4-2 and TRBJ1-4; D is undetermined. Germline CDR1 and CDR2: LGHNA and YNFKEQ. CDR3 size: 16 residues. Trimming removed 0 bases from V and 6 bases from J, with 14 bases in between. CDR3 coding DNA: TGTGCCAGCAGCCAAGAACCCTTGAGAACGCATGAAAAACTGTTTTTT. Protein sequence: CASSQEPLRTHEKLFF.

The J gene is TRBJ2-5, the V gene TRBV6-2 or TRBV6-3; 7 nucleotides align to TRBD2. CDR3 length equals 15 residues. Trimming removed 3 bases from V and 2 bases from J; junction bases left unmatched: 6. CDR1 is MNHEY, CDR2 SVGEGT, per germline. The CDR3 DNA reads TGTGCCAGCAGTTATGGCGGGGGAATACAAGAGACCCAGTACTTC. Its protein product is CASSYGGGIQETQYF.

The CDR3: CASSRGGVTNEKLFF. CDR3 nucleotide sequence: TGCGCCAGCAGCCGAGGAGGGGTAACTAATGAAAAACTGTTTTTT. V and J are TRBV5-1 and TRBJ1-4; perhaps TRBD1 as D (5 bases). V lost 4 bases, J lost 1 base, and 11 bases lay in between. Germline loops: CDR1 SGHRS, CDR2 YFSETQ. The length of the CDR3 is 15 residues. The whole variable domain, remainder taken from reference TRBV5-1 and TRBJ1-4, is KAGVTQTPRYLIKTRGQQVTLSCSPISGHRSVSWYQQTPGQGLQFLFEYFSETQRNKGNFPGRFSGRQFSNSRSEMNVSTLELGDSALYLCASSRGGVTNEKLFFGSGTQLSVL.

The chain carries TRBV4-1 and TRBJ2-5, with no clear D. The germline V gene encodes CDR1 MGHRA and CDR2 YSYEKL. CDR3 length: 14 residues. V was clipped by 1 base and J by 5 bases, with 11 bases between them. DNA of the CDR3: TGCGCCAGCAGCCAAGCTGCCGTTGCGGAGACCCAGTACTTC. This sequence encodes CASSQAAVAETQYF.

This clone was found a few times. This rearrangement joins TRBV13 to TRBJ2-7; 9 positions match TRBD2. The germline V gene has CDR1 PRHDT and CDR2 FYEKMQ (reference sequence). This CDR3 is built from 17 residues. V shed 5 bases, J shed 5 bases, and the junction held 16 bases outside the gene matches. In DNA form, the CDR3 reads TGTGCCAGCAGCAAACGGGGGGTTAGCGGGAGTTTCCACGAGCAGTACTTC. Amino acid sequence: CASSKRGVSGSFHEQYF.

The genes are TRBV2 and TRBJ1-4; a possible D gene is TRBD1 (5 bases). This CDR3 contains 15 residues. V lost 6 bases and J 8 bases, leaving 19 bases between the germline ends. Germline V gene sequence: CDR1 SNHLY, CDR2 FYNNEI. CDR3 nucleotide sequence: TGTGCCAGCAGGCAAACCCCAGGGTCCAACGAAAAACTGTTTTTT. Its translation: CASRQTPGSNEKLFF.

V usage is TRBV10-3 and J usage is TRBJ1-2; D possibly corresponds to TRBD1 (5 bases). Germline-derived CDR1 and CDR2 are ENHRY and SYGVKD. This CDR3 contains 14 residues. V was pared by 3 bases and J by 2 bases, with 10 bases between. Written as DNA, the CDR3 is TGTGCCATCAGTGACCGGGACCGGAACTATGGCTACACCTTC. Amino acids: CAISDRDRNYGYTF.

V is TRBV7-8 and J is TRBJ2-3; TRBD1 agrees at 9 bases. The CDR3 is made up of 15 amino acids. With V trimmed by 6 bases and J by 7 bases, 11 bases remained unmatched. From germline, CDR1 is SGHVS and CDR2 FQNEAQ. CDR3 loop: CASSPPGQGINTQYF. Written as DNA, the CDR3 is TGTGCCAGCAGTCCTCCGGGACAGGGTATCAATACGCAGTATTTT. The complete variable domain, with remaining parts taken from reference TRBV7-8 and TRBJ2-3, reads GAGVSQSPRYKVAKRGQDVALRCDPISGHVSLFWYQQALGQGPEFLTYFQNEAQLDKSGLPSDRFFAERPEGSVSTLKIQRTQQEDSAVYLCASSPPGQGINTQYFGPGTRLTVL.